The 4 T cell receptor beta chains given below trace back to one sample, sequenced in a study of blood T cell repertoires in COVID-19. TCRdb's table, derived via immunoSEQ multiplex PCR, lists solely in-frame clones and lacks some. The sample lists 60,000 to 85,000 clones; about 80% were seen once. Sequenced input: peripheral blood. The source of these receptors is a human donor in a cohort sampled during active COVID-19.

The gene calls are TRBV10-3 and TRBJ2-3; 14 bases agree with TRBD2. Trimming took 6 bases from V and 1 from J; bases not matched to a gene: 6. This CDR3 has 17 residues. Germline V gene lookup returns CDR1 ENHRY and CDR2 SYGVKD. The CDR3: CAIRGTSGGYRTDTQYF. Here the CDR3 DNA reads TGTGCCATCAGAGGGACTAGCGGGGGATATCGCACAGATACGCAGTATTTT.

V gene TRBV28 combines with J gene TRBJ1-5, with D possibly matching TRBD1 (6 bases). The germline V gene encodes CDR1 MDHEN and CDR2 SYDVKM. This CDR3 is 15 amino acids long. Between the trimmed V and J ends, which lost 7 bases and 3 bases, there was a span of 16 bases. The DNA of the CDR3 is TGTGCCAGCAACACCGGGACACCTCTCAATCAGCCCCAGCATTTT. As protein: CASNTGTPLNQPQHF.

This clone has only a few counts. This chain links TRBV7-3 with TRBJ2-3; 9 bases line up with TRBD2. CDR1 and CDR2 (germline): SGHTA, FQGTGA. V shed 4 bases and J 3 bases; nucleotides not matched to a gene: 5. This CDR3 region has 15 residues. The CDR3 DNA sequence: TGTGCCAGCAGCTCTTCAGCGGGGGGTACAGATACGCAGTATTTT. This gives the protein CASSSSAGGTDTQYF. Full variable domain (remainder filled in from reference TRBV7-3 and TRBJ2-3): GAGVSQTPSNKVTEKGKYVELRCDPISGHTALYWYRQSLGQGPEFLIYFQGTGAADDSGLPNDRFFAVRPEGSVSTLKIQRTERGDSAVYLCASSSSAGGTDTQYFGPGTRLTVL.

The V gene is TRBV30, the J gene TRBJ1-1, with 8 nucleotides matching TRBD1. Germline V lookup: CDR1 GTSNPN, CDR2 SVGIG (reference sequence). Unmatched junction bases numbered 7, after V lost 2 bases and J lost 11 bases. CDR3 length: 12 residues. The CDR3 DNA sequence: TGTGCCTGGAGTAGACAGGGGTTCTATGCTTTCTTT. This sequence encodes CAWSRQGFYAFF. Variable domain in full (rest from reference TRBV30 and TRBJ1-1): SQTIHQWPATLVQPVGSPLSLECTVEGTSNPNLYWYRQAAGRGLQLLFYSVGIGQISSEVPQNLSASRPQDRQFILSSKKLLLSDSGFYLCAWSRQGFYAFFGQGTRLTVV.